The 32 T cell receptor beta chains below were found in one sample sequenced in a study of blood T cell repertoires in COVID-19. The protocol was immunoSEQ multiplex PCR, while the TCRdb copy is restricted to in-frame clones and leaves out a portion. The sample includes hundreds of thousands of clones, 70% to 85% seen only once; the top ten take around 8.9%. Specimen: peripheral blood. These receptors all come from an elderly man with acute or convalescent COVID-19.

V gene TRBV6-5 combines with J gene TRBJ1-3; 9 positions match TRBD1. The junction had 4 bases not matched to a gene; V was cut back by 6 bases and J by 4 bases. The CDR3 is 14 amino acids. Germline-derived CDR1 and CDR2 are MNHEY and SVGAGI. The CDR3 DNA sequence: TGTGCCAGCAGCCCGGGACAGGGAGGAAACACCATATATTTT. Amino acid sequence: CASSPGQGGNTIYF.

This clone has just one count. The chain is built from TRBV7-9 and TRBJ1-4; the D is unclear. CDR1 is SEHNR and CDR2 is FQNEAQ in the germline V gene (reference sequence). The germline V and J ends were trimmed by 4 bases and 4 bases, with 13 bases remaining between them. The CDR3 runs 15 residues. The CDR3 DNA reads as TGTGCCAGCAGCTGGCTGGGAGGAGTTAATGAAAAACTGTTTTTT. Protein: CASSWLGGVNEKLFF.

The chain couples TRBV2 to TRBJ2-2; 10 nucleotides align to TRBD2. This CDR3 is built from 16 residues. Germline CDR1 SNHLY, CDR2 FYNNEI. J gave up 1 base and V 7 bases, and 6 bases lay outside the gene matches. The CDR3 is CASTRTSGMNTGELFF. CDR3 coding DNA: TGTGCCAGCACCAGGACTAGCGGAATGAACACCGGGGAGCTGTTTTTT.

The chain couples TRBV5-1 to TRBJ2-1; 13 bases fit TRBD2. The germline gives CDR1 SGHRS, CDR2 YFSETQ. The ends lost 4 bases at V and 3 bases at J; junction bases unmatched: 7. The CDR3 is 17 amino acids. The CDR3 sequence is CASSLRTSGGFYNEQFF. Here the CDR3 DNA reads TGCGCCAGCAGCCTCCGGACTAGCGGGGGTTTCTACAATGAGCAGTTCTTC.

The chain joins TRBV7-8 to TRBJ1-5; tentatively, D is TRBD1 (5 bases). The germline V gene encodes CDR1 SGHVS and CDR2 FQNEAQ. The CDR3 length is 16 residues. V lost 3 bases to trimming and J lost 7 bases, with 19 bases between them. The CDR3 DNA reads as TGTGCCAGCAGCTTTAGCGGGTGGGGGTCGGGACAGCCCCAGCATTTT. Protein sequence: CASSFSGWGSGQPQHF. Combining the CDR3 with reference TRBV7-8 and TRBJ1-5 gives the whole variable domain GAGVSQSPRYKVAKRGQDVALRCDPISGHVSLFWYQQALGQGPEFLTYFQNEAQLDKSGLPSDRFFAERPEGSVSTLKIQRTQQEDSAVYLCASSFSGWGSGQPQHFGDGTRLSIL.

The chain recombines TRBV5-1 with TRBJ1-3, with TRBD1 matching over 9 bases. CDR1 and CDR2 (germline): SGHRS, YFSETQ. J gave up 3 bases and V 1 base, and 2 bases lay outside the gene matches. This CDR3 comprises 15 residues. The CDR3 spells CASSLTGGNGNTIYF. In DNA, the CDR3 is TGCGCCAGCAGCTTGACAGGGGGCAATGGAAACACCATATATTTT.

The gene calls are TRBV2 and TRBJ1-1, with 8 bases aligning to TRBD1. This CDR3 region has 13 residues. The germline V gene has CDR1 SNHLY and CDR2 FYNNEI. After removal of 6 bases from V and 5 bases from J, the junction contained 5 bases not matched to a gene. CDR3 in amino acids: CASRYRGMTEAFF. The DNA for the CDR3 is TGTGCCAGCAGATACAGGGGGATGACTGAAGCTTTCTTT.

The chain carries TRBV2 and TRBJ2-1, with 8 bases identical to TRBD1. Germline assignment: CDR1 SNHLY and CDR2 FYNNEI. The CDR3 is made up of 13 amino acids. J was trimmed by 4 bases and V by 7 bases; bases with no gene match: 3. The CDR3 DNA is TGTGCCAGCACCCGGGACAGGTACAATGAGCAGTTCTTC. This codes for CASTRDRYNEQFF.

The chain carries TRBV7-2 and TRBJ2-7, with a weak D call TRBD1 (6 bases). CDR3 size: 16 residues. Trimming stripped 4 bases from V and 2 bases from J, with 18 bases between. Germline V gives CDR1 SGHTA, CDR2 FQGNSA. The DNA for the CDR3 is TGTGCCAGCAGCTCCGAGGTTGGGGGCAGGGCCTACGAGCAGTACTTC. Amino acids: CASSSEVGGRAYEQYF.

The rearrangement joins TRBV4-1 to TRBJ2-3; weak D call: TRBD2 (6 bases). The CDR3 has 16 residues. Germline CDR1 MGHRA, CDR2 YSYEKL. Trimming took 0 bases from V and 0 from J, leaving 10 bases between them. The CDR3 sequence is CASSQDGGMSTDTQYF. The DNA of the CDR3 is TGCGCCAGCAGCCAAGACGGCGGGATGAGCACAGATACGCAGTATTTT.

The chain is built from TRBV10-3 and TRBJ2-1; maybe TRBD1 (5 bases). The V gene lost 5 bases and the J gene lost 0 bases, with 11 bases spanning the gap. Germline V gives CDR1 ENHRY, CDR2 SYGVKD. The CDR3 sequence is 15 residues long. The CDR3 region has the DNA TGTGCCATCAGTCGGACATACAGCTCCTACAATGAGCAGTTCTTC. It specifies CAISRTYSSYNEQFF.

The V gene is TRBV6-1, the J gene TRBJ1-5; a weak D match, TRBD1 (5 bases). The CDR3 is 14 amino acids. Trimming pared 2 bases from V and 7 bases from J, leaving 12 bases between. Per germline, CDR1 MNHNS and CDR2 SASEGT. The CDR3, as DNA: TGTGCCAGCAGTGAAATAGGGGCCCCACAGCCCCAGCATTTT. This translates into CASSEIGAPQPQHF.

CDR3 in amino acids: CASSPYTGMDEQYF. The CDR3 DNA reads TGCGCCAGCAGCCCTTACACAGGGATGGACGAGCAGTACTTC. V is TRBV5-1 and J is TRBJ2-7, with D perhaps matching TRBD1 (6 bases). There are 14 residues in the CDR3. V lost 4 bases to trimming and J lost 5 bases, with 16 bases between them. From germline, CDR1 is SGHRS and CDR2 YFSETQ.

This clone was recorded a few times. The rearrangement uses TRBV10-3 and TRBJ1-3; no reliable D call. V was cut by 6 bases and J by 0 bases, with 12 bases left in between. CDR1 is ENHRY, CDR2 SYGVKD, per germline. This CDR3 is built from 15 residues. As DNA, the CDR3 is TGTGCCATCAGCGCGGGGAAGTACTCTGGAAACACCATATATTTT. Its translation is CAISAGKYSGNTIYF.

The chain combines TRBV6-1 with TRBJ1-4; D possibly corresponds to TRBD1 (5 bases). The CDR3 consists of 16 residues. The V end lost 2 bases, the J end lost 7 bases, and 17 bases lay between the germline ends. From germline, CDR1 is MNHNS and CDR2 SASEGT. The CDR3 DNA sequence: TGTGCCAGCAGTGAACCTGGGGCATCGACGGGTGAAAAACTGTTTTTT. This codes for CASSEPGASTGEKLFF.

CDR3 residues: CASSLDYQETQYF. DNA of the CDR3: TGCGCCAGCAGCTTGGACTACCAAGAGACCCAGTACTTC. The chain recombines TRBV5-1 with TRBJ2-5; D is undetermined. The CDR3 totals 13 residues. From germline, CDR1 is SGHRS and CDR2 YFSETQ. With 0 bases removed from V and 0 bases from J, the gap between germline ends came to 3 bases.

The chain uses TRBV28 and TRBJ2-7; D unclear. The CDR3 is 12 residues long. CDR1 is MDHEN and CDR2 is SYDVKM in the germline V gene. Trimming removed 6 bases from V and 0 bases from J, with 6 bases in between. The CDR3 here is CASRRSSYEQYF. DNA for the CDR3: TGTGCCAGCAGGCGTAGCTCCTACGAGCAGTACTTC.

The rearrangement links TRBV27 to TRBJ2-2; 8 bases are a match to TRBD1. The CDR3 consists of 16 residues. Germline V gene sequence: CDR1 MNHEY, CDR2 SMNVEV (reference sequence). The junction had 10 bases not matched to a gene; V was cut back by 2 bases and J by 8 bases. Here the CDR3 DNA reads TGTGCCAGCAGTTTACTGTCAGGACAGGGAACGGGGGAGCTGTTTTTT. Its protein is CASSLLSGQGTGELFF.

The chain couples TRBV11-2 to TRBJ2-6; TRBD1 matches at 10 bases. CDR3 length: 17 residues. From germline, CDR1 is SGHAT and CDR2 FQNNGV. Trimming removed 4 bases from V and 4 bases from J; junction bases left unmatched: 7. For the CDR3, the DNA is TGTGCCAGCAGCTCACTAGGACAGGGGGTAGGGGCCAACGTCCTGACTTTC. The encoded protein is CASSSLGQGVGANVLTF. The full variable domain, rest sourced from reference TRBV11-2 and TRBJ2-6, is EAGVAQSPRYKIIEKRQSVAFWCNPISGHATLYWYQQILGQGPKLLIQFQNNGVVDDSQLPKDRFSAERLKGVDSTLKIQPAKLEDSAVYLCASSSLGQGVGANVLTFGAGSRLTVL.

The chain employs TRBV5-1 and TRBJ1-2, with D perhaps matching TRBD1 (6 bases). Germline CDR1 SGHRS, CDR2 YFSETQ. Trimming removed 4 bases from V and 8 bases from J, with 18 bases in between. CDR3 length: 14 residues. The CDR3, as DNA: TGCGCCAGCAGCGTGGGGGGCGTTGAAGTAGGCTACACCTTC. It codes for CASSVGGVEVGYTF.

This rearrangement joins TRBV6-5 to TRBJ2-3; 8 bases are a match to TRBD2. Losses at the gene ends were 0 bases for V and 6 bases for J; bases not matched to a gene: 8. Germline assignment: CDR1 MNHEY and CDR2 SVGAGI. The CDR3 covers 16 residues. The CDR3: CASSYSKGGRLDTQYF. The CDR3 nucleotides read TGTGCCAGCAGTTACTCGAAGGGCGGGAGGTTGGATACGCAGTATTTT.

In nucleotides, the CDR3 is TGTGCCAGCAGCAACGTGGGCAGGGTTGGGAATGAGCAGTTCTTC. Protein sequence: CASSNVGRVGNEQFF. The chain combines TRBV21-1 with TRBJ2-1; no check of the table's D call, TRBD1, against the DNA was made. TRBV21-1 is deemed a pseudogene. The CDR3 has 15 residues.

Only a few counts were recorded for this clone. V usage is TRBV6-5 and J usage is TRBJ2-7, with D tentatively TRBD1 (6 bases). The V gene lost 6 bases and the J gene lost 7 bases, with 16 bases spanning the gap. Germline CDR1 and CDR2: MNHEY and SVGAGI. This CDR3 has 13 amino acids. Written as DNA, the CDR3 is TGTGCCAGCAGAAGACAGGAGATGGGGGAGCAGTACTTC. This codes for CASRRQEMGEQYF.

This clone showed up just a few times. The chain uses TRBV6-1 and TRBJ2-7, with 7 positions matching TRBD1. V lost 0 bases to trimming and J lost 10 bases; unmatched junction nucleotides: 12. The CDR3 has 15 residues. CDR1 is MNHNS, CDR2 SASEGT, per germline. CDR3 sequence reads: CASSEATGTVSVQYF. The CDR3 DNA is TGTGCCAGCAGTGAAGCCACCGGGACAGTGTCGGTCCAGTACTTC.

V gene TRBV18 combines with J gene TRBJ2-2, with 11 bases that match TRBD1. Per germline, CDR1 KGHSH and CDR2 LQKENI. V lost 0 bases, J lost 6 bases, and 0 bases stayed unmatched. CDR3 length: 15 residues. In DNA, the CDR3 is TGTGCCAGCTCACCACCGGGACAGGGGGCCGGGGAGCTGTTTTTT. As protein: CASSPPGQGAGELFF.

The chain employs TRBV10-3 and TRBJ1-1; TRBD1 aligns across 8 bases. Germline V gene data show CDR1 as ENHRY and CDR2 as SYGVKD. Unmatched junction bases numbered 6, after V lost 10 bases and J lost 5 bases. This CDR3 spans 12 amino acids. CDR3 sequence: CATRQGRTEAFF. The DNA for the CDR3 is TGTGCCACCAGACAGGGGAGAACTGAAGCTTTCTTT.

The gene calls are TRBV7-8 and TRBJ1-6, with D tentatively TRBD1 (6 bases). CDR1 and CDR2 from the germline V gene are SGHVS and FQNEAQ. This CDR3 has 15 residues. Trimming left V 1 base short and J 10 bases short, with 14 bases between. CDR3 bases: TGTGCCAGCAGCTTAGTTGCGGGGGCAGCGTCACCCCTCCACTTT. As protein: CASSLVAGAASPLHF.

V usage is TRBV4-1 and J usage is TRBJ2-1; no definite D call. Trimming removed 0 bases at V and 6 bases at J, with 9 bases between. Germline assignment: CDR1 MGHRA and CDR2 YSYEKL. This CDR3 comprises 14 residues. CDR3 loop: CASSQEAASNEQFF. CDR3 sequence (DNA): TGCGCCAGCAGCCAAGAGGCAGCGTCCAATGAGCAGTTCTTC.

The chain is built from TRBV18 and TRBJ2-2, with TRBD2 matching over 8 bases. The J segment lost 3 bases and the V segment lost 4 bases, leaving 19 bases of the junction unmatched. The V gene's germline CDR1 is KGHSH and CDR2 LQKENI. The CDR3 loop spans 20 amino acids. The CDR3 region is CASSRGQIKSGSTDTGELFF. Written as DNA, the CDR3 is TGTGCCAGCTCACGAGGACAGATCAAGAGCGGGAGTACAGACACCGGGGAGCTGTTTTTT.

V is TRBV7-9 and J is TRBJ1-1; weak D call: TRBD1 (6 bases). Trimming stripped 7 bases from V and 7 bases from J, with 13 bases between. The CDR3 runs 12 residues. From germline, CDR1 is SEHNR and CDR2 FQNEAQ (reference sequence). The CDR3 loop reads CASIGGGVEAFF. CDR3 sequence (DNA): TGTGCCAGCATCGGAGGGGGGGTTGAAGCTTTCTTT.

The chain links TRBV10-1 to TRBJ2-7; 11 nucleotides agree with TRBD2. CDR1 is WNHNN and CDR2 is SYGVQD in the germline V gene (reference sequence). V was clipped by 0 bases and J by 6 bases; unmatched bases: 13. The CDR3 contains 18 residues. CDR3 protein: CASSESFVTSGKMCEQYF. The CDR3 DNA reads as TGCGCCAGCAGTGAGTCGTTTGTGACTAGCGGGAAGATGTGCGAGCAGTACTTC.

V is TRBV10-2 and J is TRBJ1-2; tentatively, D is TRBD1 (5 bases). Per germline, CDR1 WSHSY and CDR2 SAAADI. Trimming shortened V by 3 bases and J by 5 bases, and 16 bases separated the two germline ends. The CDR3 has 15 residues. The CDR3 protein is CASSEGATGGYGYTF. CDR3 coding DNA: TGCGCCAGCAGTGAAGGGGCAACGGGGGGATATGGCTACACCTTC.